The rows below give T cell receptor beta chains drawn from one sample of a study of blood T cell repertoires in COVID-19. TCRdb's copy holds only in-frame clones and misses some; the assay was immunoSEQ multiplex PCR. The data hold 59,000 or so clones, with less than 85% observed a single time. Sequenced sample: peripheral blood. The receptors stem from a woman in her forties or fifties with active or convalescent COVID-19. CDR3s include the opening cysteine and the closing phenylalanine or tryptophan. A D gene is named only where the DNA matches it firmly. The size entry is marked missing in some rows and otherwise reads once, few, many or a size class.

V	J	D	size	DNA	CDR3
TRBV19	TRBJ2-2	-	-	TGTGCCAGTACTCTAGGCACCGGGGAGCTGTTTTTT	CASTLGTGELFF
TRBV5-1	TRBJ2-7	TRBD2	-	TGCGCCAGCAGCTTCGCTTCCGGGAGGAGGTACGAGCAGTACTTC	CASSFASGRRYEQYF
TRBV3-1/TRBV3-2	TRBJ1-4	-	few	TGTGCCAGCAGACCACCAGGGGCTAATGAAAAACTGTTTTTT	CASRPPGANEKLFF
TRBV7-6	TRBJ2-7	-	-	TGTGCCAGCAGCTATTCGGACGGGACCTACGAGCAGTACTTC	CASSYSDGTYEQYF
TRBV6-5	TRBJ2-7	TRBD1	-	TGTGCCAGCAGTTACTCGACGCAGGGGGCATCCTACGAGCAGTACTTC	CASSYSTQGASYEQYF
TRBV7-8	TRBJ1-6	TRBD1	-	TGTGCCAGCAGCCCGTCCCGGGACAGGGATTCACCCCTCCACTTT	CASSPSRDRDSPLHF
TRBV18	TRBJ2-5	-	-	TGTGCCAGCTCACCGTCTATACAGGGATCCGTCTTAGAGACCCAGTACTTC	CASSPSIQGSVLETQYF
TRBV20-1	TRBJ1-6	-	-	TGCAGTGCTAGTGAGCAGGGAAATAATTCACCCCTCCACTTT	CSASEQGNNSPLHF
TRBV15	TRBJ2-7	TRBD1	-	TGTGCCACCAGCAGAGCAGGGGGCTACTCCTACGAGCAGTACTTC	CATSRAGGYSYEQYF
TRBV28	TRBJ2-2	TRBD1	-	TGTGCCAGCAGTTCAGGGGGCAGGGGCGGGGAGCTGTTTTTT	CASSSGGRGGELFF